Shown below are 10 T cell receptor beta chains from a single sample sequenced in a study of blood T cell repertoires in COVID-19. Method: immunoSEQ multiplex PCR; TCRdb's copy keeps in-frame clones and lacks some. This table holds roughly 150,000 clones, approximately 80% found once. Input material: PBMCs or T cells enriched from blood (not recorded which). The receptors come from a woman aged 50 to 65 who had recovered from COVID-19.

The DNA for the CDR3 is TGTGCCAGCAGCACACAGGGAACTGGGGCCAACGTCCTGACTTTC. Residues: CASSTQGTGANVLTF. V gene TRBV9 combines with J gene TRBJ2-6, with a tentative D call TRBD1 (6 bases). Germline V gives CDR1 SGDLS, CDR2 YYNGEE. The CDR3 runs 15 residues. Trimming cost V 4 bases and J 2 bases, with 10 bases left between them. The full variable domain, its missing parts supplied by reference TRBV9 and TRBJ2-6, is DSGVTQTPKHLITATGQRVTLRCSPRSGDLSVYWYQQSLDQGLQFLIQYYNGEERAKGNILERFSAQQFPDLHSELNLSSLELGDSALYFCASSTQGTGANVLTFGAGSRLTVL.

This clone was observed a single time. This rearrangement joins TRBV5-4 to TRBJ2-7; D perhaps matches TRBD2 (6 bases). This CDR3 has 15 residues. Per germline, CDR1 SGHNT and CDR2 YYREEE (reference sequence). With 3 bases removed from V and 1 base from J, the gap between germline ends came to 14 bases. Here the CDR3 DNA reads TGTGCCAGCAGCTCGGGACTCAGGTCTTCCTACGAGCAGTACTTC. It encodes CASSSGLRSSYEQYF. The entire variable domain, with the rest obtained from reference TRBV5-4 and TRBJ2-7, is as follows: ETGVTQSPTHLIKTRGQQVTLRCSSQSGHNTVSWYQQALGQGPQFIFQYYREEENGRGNFPPRFSGLQFPNYSSELNVNALELDDSALYLCASSSGLRSSYEQYFGPGTRLTVT.

The genes are TRBV5-1 and TRBJ2-5, with D unresolved. Germline CDR1 reads SGHRS; CDR2 reads YFSETQ. The ends were cut back, 1 base at V and 5 bases at J, with 15 bases in the middle. The CDR3 spans 15 residues. The CDR3 DNA follows: TGCGCCAGCAGCTTGAACCCGGCCGCGAGGGAGACCCAGTACTTC. It translates to CASSLNPAARETQYF. Full variable domain (outside the CDR3, taken from reference TRBV5-1 and TRBJ2-5): KAGVTQTPRYLIKTRGQQVTLSCSPISGHRSVSWYQQTPGQGLQFLFEYFSETQRNKGNFPGRFSGRQFSNSRSEMNVSTLELGDSALYLCASSLNPAARETQYFGPGTRLLVL.

The chain carries TRBV12-3 or TRBV12-4 and TRBJ2-5; D call uncertain. This CDR3 is 13 amino acids long. Trimming pared 3 bases from V and 7 bases from J, leaving 12 bases between. The CDR3, as DNA: TGTGCCAGCAGTTTTAACCCCACGGGGACCCAGTACTTC. Encoded protein: CASSFNPTGTQYF.

The CDR3 DNA follows: TGTGCCAGCAGCCAAGCGGGACAGGGATCCTATGGCTACACCTTC. Its protein is CASSQAGQGSYGYTF. The chain is built from TRBV3-1 (or the pseudogene TRBV3-2) and TRBJ1-2; TRBD1 agrees at 9 bases. The CDR3 is made up of 15 amino acids. V gave up 1 base and J gave up 4 bases; unmatched junction bases: 4. Germline lookup yields CDR1 LGHDT and CDR2 YNNKEL (reference sequence).

J is TRBJ2-7 and V is TRBV14, with 7 positions matching TRBD2. V was clipped by 5 bases and J by 2 bases; unmatched bases: 15. This CDR3 spans 17 amino acids. In germline, CDR1 is SGHDN, CDR2 FVKESK. The DNA for the CDR3 is TGTGCCAGCAGCGACCGCAACCTCGGAAGCGGGACCTACGAGCAGTACTTC. Protein sequence: CASSDRNLGSGTYEQYF.

J is TRBJ1-4 and V is TRBV13, with TRBD1 identical over 10 bases. This CDR3 is built from 14 residues. Trimming removed 2 bases from V and 7 bases from J; junction bases left unmatched: 1. Germline CDR1 PRHDT, CDR2 FYEKMQ (reference sequence). Here the CDR3 reads CASSLRTGGEKLFF. CDR3 nucleotides: TGTGCCAGCAGCTTAAGGACAGGGGGTGAAAAACTGTTTTTT.

Note on this clone: Other DNA variants within this sample encode the same CDR3. The chain couples TRBV7-2 to TRBJ1-1; possibly TRBD1 for D (5 bases). Germline V gives CDR1 SGHTA, CDR2 FQGNSA. V was shortened by 4 bases and J by 1 base, with 10 bases between the two germline ends. This CDR3 is built from 14 residues. CDR3 residues: CASSSSGGNTEAFF. CDR3 coding DNA: TGTGCCAGCAGCTCCAGCGGGGGGAACACTGAAGCTTTCTTT. The whole variable domain, filled in from reference TRBV7-2 and TRBJ1-1, reads GAGVSQSPSNKVTEKGKDVELRCDPISGHTALYWYRQSLGQGLEFLIYFQGNSAPDKSGLPSDRFSAERTGGSVSTLTIQRTQQEDSAVYLCASSSSGGNTEAFFGQGTRLTVV.

This chain uses TRBV5-1 with TRBJ1-6; TRBD1 agrees at 10 bases. With V trimmed by 0 bases and J by 2 bases, 8 bases remained unmatched. The CDR3 sequence is 19 residues long. Germline CDR1 reads SGHRS; CDR2 reads YFSETQ. The CDR3, as DNA: TGCGCCAGCAGCTTGGCTGGGACAGGGGTTTCGGCCTATAATTCACCCCTCCACTTT. This encodes CASSLAGTGVSAYNSPLHF.

In its sample, this clone was seen a few times. The gene calls are TRBV28 and TRBJ1-5; TRBD1 matches at 7 bases. The length of the CDR3 is 14 residues. Trimming at V came to 6 bases and at J to 1 base, leaving 3 bases not matched to a gene. CDR1 is MDHEN, CDR2 SYDVKM, per germline. DNA of the CDR3: TGTGCCAGCAGCCCACAGGGGAGCAATCAGCCCCAGCATTTT. As protein: CASSPQGSNQPQHF. Based on the CDR3 plus reference TRBV28 and TRBJ1-5, the full variable domain is DVKVTQSSRYLVKRTGEKVFLECVQDMDHENMFWYRQDPGLGLRLIYFSYDVKMKEKGDIPEGYSVSREKKERFSLILESASTNQTSMYLCASSPQGSNQPQHFGDGTRLSIL.